This T cell receptor (beta chain) is from a study of T cells in Graves' hyperthyroidism and ophthalmopathy. General study findings and limits: Ophthalmopathy got predicted by the model a median approximately 6.4 months before its onset. Most expanded thyroid clonotypes above 0.001 also appeared in blood.

This CDR3 is 12 amino acids long. With 5 bases removed from V and 2 bases from J, the gap between germline ends came to 7 bases. CDR1 LNHDA and CDR2 SQIVND come from the germline V gene (reference sequence). It was RNA transcripts that yielded the amplified TCR beta CDR3 regions. Primed by the HTBI set, a first-round RT-PCR was run on the TCR CDR3. TCRdb called the multiplex PCR reads again in MiXCR, with one record for every CDR3 protein. The table has roughly 500,000 distinct CDR3 sequences, around 14% seen once. This clonotype was found many times. Its antigen is not known. Together with thyroid ultrasound, orbital computed tomography, serum thyroxine and TRAb, clinical symptoms were used for diagnoses.

The sequencing input was blood. V and J are TRBV19 and TRBJ2-7; D is ambiguous. The clonotype was recovered from a woman in her thirties with Graves' hyperthyroidism that later progressed to Graves' ophthalmopathy. The CDR3 bases are TGTGCCAGTAGTTCCCCCGCCTACGAGCAGTACTTC. Its protein product is CASSSPAYEQYF.